The 30 T cell receptor beta chains below come from one sample, sequenced in a study of T cells in women clearing cervical HPV infection. Repertoires were generated with immunoSEQ multiplex PCR, while TCRdb's copy carries only in-frame clones and drops some. Its table records about 16,000 clones. The specimen sequenced was blood buffy coat. All receptors derive from a woman aged 18 to 75 with a cervical HPV16 infection that either progressed to CIN3+ or cleared (not recorded which).

In the case of this clone: The read comes to an end 3 residues before the CDR3 does, leaving the germline J gene to fill in the end. The chain has TRBV5-1 and TRBJ1-4, with TRBD1 identical over 11 bases. There are 15 residues in the CDR3. Germline V gives CDR1 SGHRS, CDR2 YFSETQ. The CDR3 bases that were read are TGCGCCAGCACAGACCGGACAGGGGGCGATTCACCA. It specifies CASTDRTGGDSP. The entire CDR3 reads CASTDRTGGDSPLFF.

With regard to this clone: The read ends 3 residues early relative to the CDR3; the germline J gene fills the gap. The chain uses TRBV7-2 and TRBJ2-7; D is perhaps TRBD1 (5 bases). There are 14 residues in the CDR3. Germline assignment: CDR1 SGHTA and CDR2 FQGNSA. Between the trimmed V and J ends, which lost 1 base and 5 bases, there was a span of 12 bases. The covered CDR3 bases are TGTGCCAGCAGCTTAGTCACAGAAGGGGACGAG. This codes for CASSLVTEGDE. The CDR3 reads in full as CASSLVTEGDEQYF.

On this clone: The read halts 3 residues ahead of the CDR3 end, with the missing end drawn from the germline J gene. This rearrangement joins TRBV19 to TRBJ2-5; TRBD1 aligns across 9 bases. J lost 5 bases, V lost 10 bases, and 8 bases had no gene match. The CDR3 has 13 residues. Germline V CDR1 and CDR2: LNHDA, SQIVND (reference sequence). CDR3 bases read: TGTGCCACGAGTCAACAGGGGGCTGAGACC. Its protein is CATSQQGAET. The CDR3, in full, reads CATSQQGAETQYF.

Comment on this clone: The CDR3 end is not reached by the read, which stops 3 residues before it; the germline J gene fills it in. The gene calls are TRBV27 and TRBJ2-7, with no clear D. V was pared by 1 base and J by 1 base, with 11 bases between. Germline CDR1 and CDR2: MNHEY and SMNVEV (reference sequence). CDR3 size: 15 residues. Incomplete CDR3 DNA: TGTGCCAGCAGTTTATACGTTACCGGTTCCTACGAG. Translating it yields CASSLYVTGSYE. The entire CDR3 protein reads CASSLYVTGSYEQYF.

For this clone: From the germline J gene comes the end of the CDR3, since the read stops 3 residues before it. The chain carries TRBV12-3 or TRBV12-4 and TRBJ2-7, with 8 positions matching TRBD1. This CDR3 comprises 15 residues. J was trimmed by 3 bases and V by 4 bases; bases with no gene match: 8. This CDR3 reads CASSSPRTGFYEQYF. CDR3 DNA, as far as it was read: TGTGCCAGCAGTTCCCCTCGGACAGGGTTCTACGAG.

The CDR3 reads CASSMQAASYEQYF. The CDR3 DNA, read in part, is TGTGCCAGTAGTATGCAGGCAGCCTCCTACGAG. This chain links TRBV19 with TRBJ2-7, with D hard to call. The read ends 3 residues before the CDR3 terminus; that terminus is restored from the germline J gene. The CDR3 sequence is 14 residues long. CDR1 and CDR2 (germline): LNHDA, SQIVND (reference sequence). V gave up 3 bases and J gave up 0 bases, with 9 bases separating them. The full variable domain, in which reference TRBV19 and TRBJ2-7 provide the parts outside the CDR3, is DGGITQSPKYLFRKEGQNVTLSCEQNLNHDAMYWYRQDPGQGLRLIYYSQIVNDFQKGDIAEGYSVSREKKESFPLTVTSAQKNPTAFYLCASSMQAASYEQYFGPGTRLTVT.

As for this clone: The read comes to an end 3 residues before the CDR3 does, leaving the germline J gene to fill in the end. The rearrangement joins TRBV14 to TRBJ2-2, with unresolved D. Germline V gene lookup returns CDR1 SGHDN and CDR2 FVKESK. This CDR3 has 15 amino acids. The sequenced part of the CDR3 DNA is TGTGCCAGCAGCCAAGTTACATCAACTAATGAAAAG. Translated, it gives CASSQVTSTNEK. The entire CDR3 protein reads CASSQVTSTNEKLFF.

As concerns this clone: The read falls 3 residues short of the CDR3 end, and the missing part is taken from the germline J gene. This chain joins TRBV5-4 and TRBJ2-7, with D possibly matching TRBD2 (6 bases). In germline, CDR1 is SGHNT, CDR2 YYREEE (reference sequence). CDR3 length: 13 amino acids. V shed 0 bases and J shed 5 bases, with 9 bases lying between them. The DNA read from the CDR3 is TGTGCCAGCAGCTTGGAGGCGGGGCACGAG. It encodes CASSLEAGHE. The whole CDR3 is CASSLEAGHEQYF.

In regard to this clone: The read falls 3 residues short of the CDR3 end, and the missing part is taken from the germline J gene. The chain uses TRBV29-1 and TRBJ2-3; D gene ambiguous. V was shortened by 3 bases and J by 4 bases, with 11 bases between the two germline ends. This CDR3 has 13 residues. The germline V gene has CDR1 SQVTM and CDR2 ANQGSEA. The DNA read from the CDR3 is TGCAGCGTTGACGTCCCTAAGTCAGATACG. It translates to CSVDVPKSDT. The full CDR3 sequence reads CSVDVPKSDTQYF.

Points on this clone: The read falls 3 residues short of the CDR3 end, and the missing part is taken from the germline J gene. This sequence joins TRBV30 and TRBJ2-2, with a weak D call TRBD1 (5 bases). The CDR3 sequence is 14 residues long. Looked up from germline, CDR1 is GTSNPN and CDR2 is SVGIG (reference sequence). The part of the CDR3 DNA that was read is TGTGCCTGGAGGCCCGGAACACACAGGTCACCG. Its protein is CAWRPGTHRSP. From start to end, the CDR3 is CAWRPGTHRSPLFF.

Turning to this clone: The read ends 3 residues shy of where the CDR3 ends; the end is completed using the germline J gene. J is TRBJ1-6 and V is TRBV4-1, with TRBD1 identical over 11 bases. V shed 4 bases, J shed 8 bases, and the junction held 10 bases outside the gene matches. This CDR3 contains 17 residues. Germline-derived CDR1 and CDR2 are MGHRA and YSYEKL. Here the CDR3 reads CASSRGRDRGYDSPLHF. The sequenced part of the CDR3 DNA is TGCGCCAGCAGCCGCGGACGGGACAGGGGGTACGATTCACCC.

Details on this clone: The read ends 3 residues shy of where the CDR3 ends; the end is completed using the germline J gene. This chain links TRBV5-1 with TRBJ2-1; TRBD1 matches at 7 bases. The CDR3 is 16 amino acids. The V gene's germline CDR1 is SGHRS and CDR2 YFSETQ. V trimming: 4 bases; J trimming: 0 bases; junction bases outside the gene matches: 7. CDR3 in amino acids: CASSLQGYLSYNEQFF. The DNA read from the CDR3 is TGCGCCAGCAGCCTACAGGGGTATCTCTCCTACAATGAG.

Regarding this clone: The read is 3 residues too short to cover the CDR3 end, so that end is filled in from the germline J gene. This chain uses TRBV7-8 with TRBJ2-2; possibly TRBD1 for D (7 bases). The CDR3 is made up of 15 amino acids. CDR1 is SGHVS and CDR2 is FQNEAQ in the germline V gene. The covered CDR3 bases are TGTGCCAGCAGCCGAGGGGGGACAGTCGATTCACCG. Translating gives CASSRGGTVDSP. The full CDR3 protein is CASSRGGTVDSPLFF. Together with reference TRBV7-8 and TRBJ2-2, the CDR3 gives the full variable domain: GAGVSQSPRYKVAKRGQDVALRCDPISGHVSLFWYQQALGQGPEFLTYFQNEAQLDKSGLPSDRFFAERPEGSVSTLKIQRTQQEDSAVYLCASSRGGTVDSPLFFGEGSRLTVL.

A remark on this clone: The CDR3 end falls 3 residues outside the read, so it is completed with the germline J gene. V is TRBV30 and J is TRBJ1-1; D remains ambiguous. This CDR3 comprises 11 residues. V shed 1 base and J shed 5 bases, with 5 bases lying between them. Germline values: CDR1 GTSNPN, CDR2 SVGIG (reference sequence). CDR3 bases read: TGTGCCTGGAGTGCACGGACTGAA. Amino acids: CAWSARTE. The full CDR3 reads CAWSARTEAFF.

Points on this clone: The read ends 3 residues early relative to the CDR3; the germline J gene fills the gap. The rearrangement joins TRBV20-1 to TRBJ2-3, with 7 nucleotides matching TRBD1. The J segment lost 2 bases and the V segment lost 7 bases, leaving 3 bases of the junction unmatched. Germline assignment: CDR1 DFQATT and CDR2 SNEGSKA (reference sequence). The CDR3 has 12 residues. CDR3 DNA, as far as it was read: TGCAGTGGGGGGACAGACACAGATACG. It translates to CSGGTDTDT. In full, the CDR3 is CSGGTDTDTQYF.

Points on this clone: The read ends 3 residues shy of where the CDR3 ends; the end is completed using the germline J gene. V is TRBV6-2 or TRBV6-3 and J is TRBJ2-1; perhaps TRBD1 as D (5 bases). Trimming took 7 bases from V and 5 from J, leaving 15 bases between them. The germline V gene encodes CDR1 MNHEY and CDR2 SVGEGT. The CDR3 extends over 14 amino acids. CDR3 DNA (partial): TGTGCCAGCAACGCGATTTTAGGGGACAATGAG. It encodes CASNAILGDNE. The CDR3 as a whole reads CASNAILGDNEQFF.

A note on this clone: Coverage ceases 3 residues before the CDR3 finishes, and the germline J gene fills in the end. The chain has TRBV5-1 and TRBJ2-3, with D possibly matching TRBD2 (5 bases). Germline CDR1 SGHRS, CDR2 YFSETQ. V lost 4 bases and J lost 1, with 7 bases in between. CDR3 length equals 13 residues. The CDR3 here is CASSERGTDTQYF. CDR3 DNA (partial): TGCGCCAGCAGCGAGAGGGGCACAGATACG.

For this clone: The read gets to within 3 residues of the CDR3 end, and the germline J gene fills in the rest. The V gene is TRBV20-1, the J gene TRBJ2-4; 7 nucleotides align to TRBD1. There are 14 residues in the CDR3. Germline V gene data show CDR1 as DFQATT and CDR2 as SNEGSKA (reference sequence). The CDR3 region is CSARDLGQGVGQYF. The sequenced part of the CDR3 DNA is TGCAGTGCTAGAGATCTGGGCCAGGGGGTTGGT.

A remark on this clone: The sequenced fragment ends 3 residues before the CDR3 boundary, so the rest is inferred from the germline J gene. The V and J genes are TRBV6-1 and TRBJ2-7; 9 positions agree with TRBD1. V lost 2 bases, J lost 5 bases, and 7 bases stayed unmatched. CDR1 is MNHNS, CDR2 SASEGT, per germline. The CDR3 runs 15 residues. The DNA read from the CDR3 is TGTGCCAGCAGTGAACACGGACAGGGGAGGAACGAG. As protein: CASSEHGQGRNE. The complete CDR3 protein is CASSEHGQGRNEQYF.

Note on this clone: The read halts 3 residues ahead of the CDR3 end, with the missing end drawn from the germline J gene. Other nucleotide sequences from this sample produce the same CDR3. The rearrangement uses TRBV6-2 or TRBV6-3 and TRBJ2-7; 9 bases are a match to TRBD2. CDR3 length: 14 amino acids. Per the germline V gene, CDR1 is MNHEY and CDR2 is SVGEGT. Trimming took 6 bases from V and 4 from J; bases not matched to a gene: 7. CDR3 bases read: TGTGCCAGCAGACTTGCGGGAGGGCCATACGAG. Encoded protein: CASRLAGGPYE. The whole CDR3 protein reads CASRLAGGPYEQYF.

In terms of frequency, this clone is medium-sized (0.01 to 0.1%). Read data end 3 residues before the CDR3 end; the end is taken from the germline J gene. The chain combines TRBV20-1 with TRBJ2-7; 7 nucleotides align to TRBD2. V gave up 0 bases and J gave up 0 bases; unmatched junction bases: 11. The CDR3 covers 17 residues. Per the germline V gene, CDR1 is DFQATT and CDR2 is SNEGSKA (reference sequence). The CDR3 bases that were read are TGCAGTGCTAGAGATATTCCTAGCGGATACTTCTCCTACGAG. It yields the protein CSARDIPSGYFSYE. The CDR3 as a whole reads CSARDIPSGYFSYEQYF.

This clone is medium-sized (0.01 to 0.1%) by frequency. From the germline J gene comes the end of the CDR3, since the read stops 3 residues before it. This rearrangement joins TRBV5-1 to TRBJ2-3; unclear D gene. The CDR3 loop spans 15 amino acids. V lost 5 bases and J 2 bases, leaving 15 bases between the germline ends. In germline, CDR1 is SGHRS, CDR2 YFSETQ. CDR3 DNA (partial): TGCGCCAGCAGAATCCAGGCTGCCTCCACAGATACG. Amino acid sequence: CASRIQAASTDT. The whole CDR3 reads CASRIQAASTDTQYF.

Of note for this clone: The DNA ends 3 residues before the CDR3 does, and the rest of the CDR3 is filled in from the germline J gene. The chain links TRBV2 to TRBJ2-7, with a weak D call TRBD1 (6 bases). The germline CDR1 and CDR2 sequences are SNHLY and FYNNEI. This CDR3 has 12 amino acids. V was shortened by 6 bases and J by 6 bases, with 12 bases between the two germline ends. The CDR3 bases that were read are TGTGCCAGCAGGAACACAGGGCGCGAG. This gives the protein CASRNTGRE. The entire CDR3 is CASRNTGREQYF.

With regard to this clone: From the germline J gene comes the end of the CDR3, since the read stops 3 residues before it. This same CDR3 is encoded by further DNA sequences in the sample. This chain links TRBV6-2 or TRBV6-3 with TRBJ2-5; 7 nucleotides agree with TRBD2. The CDR3 covers 13 residues. Germline CDR1 MNHEY, CDR2 SVGEGT. The junction had 1 base not matched to a gene; V was cut back by 3 bases and J by 3 bases. CDR3 protein: CASSYGGEETQYF. The CDR3 DNA, read in part, is TGTGCCAGCAGTTATGGGGGGGAAGAGACC.

A note on this clone: The read comes to an end 3 residues before the CDR3 does, leaving the germline J gene to fill in the end. This chain connects TRBV20-1 to TRBJ2-3, with TRBD1 matching 10 bases. Germline lookup yields CDR1 DFQATT and CDR2 SNEGSKA (reference sequence). The CDR3 length is 17 residues. Losses at the gene ends were 5 bases for V and 0 bases for J; bases not matched to a gene: 11. Here the CDR3 reads CSAAGQGQILSTDTQYF. The covered CDR3 bases are TGCAGTGCTGCGGGACAGGGGCAAATATTGAGCACAGATACG.

For this clone: With the read ending 3 residues before the CDR3 end, the germline J gene is used to fill in that end. The J gene is TRBJ1-2, the V gene TRBV5-1, with D perhaps TRBD1 (5 bases). The germline V and J ends were trimmed by 0 bases and 5 bases, with 11 bases remaining between them. Germline V gene sequence: CDR1 SGHRS, CDR2 YFSETQ. The CDR3 contains 14 residues. Incomplete CDR3 DNA: TGCGCCAGCAGCTTGGCAACAGAGGGGTATGGC. Translating gives CASSLATEGYG. In full, the CDR3 reads CASSLATEGYGYTF. The full variable domain, its missing parts supplied by reference TRBV5-1 and TRBJ1-2, is KAGVTQTPRYLIKTRGQQVTLSCSPISGHRSVSWYQQTPGQGLQFLFEYFSETQRNKGNFPGRFSGRQFSNSRSEMNVSTLELGDSALYLCASSLATEGYGYTFGSGTRLTVV.

Comments on this clone: The read is 3 residues too short to cover the CDR3 end, so that end is filled in from the germline J gene. J is TRBJ2-2 and V is TRBV7-3; TRBD2 agrees at 12 bases. The germline gives CDR1 SGHTA, CDR2 FQGTGA. The ends lost 1 base at V and 0 bases at J; junction bases unmatched: 6. The CDR3 loop spans 19 amino acids. CDR3 DNA, as far as it was read: TGTGCCAGCAGCTTAAGGGCTAGCGGGGGGGCGTCGAACACCGGGGAG. This gives the protein CASSLRASGGASNTGE. The whole CDR3 is CASSLRASGGASNTGELFF.

About this clone: The CDR3 is cut off 3 residues early in the read; its end comes from the germline J gene. The chain links TRBV6-2 or TRBV6-3 to TRBJ2-1; D might be TRBD1 (6 bases). Germline-derived CDR1 and CDR2 are MNHEY and SVGEGT. The CDR3 extends over 13 amino acids. The ends were cut back, 7 bases at V and 1 base at J, with 8 bases in the middle. CDR3 in amino acids: CASNGQSYNEQFF. The DNA read from the CDR3 is TGTGCCAGCAACGGACAGTCCTACAATGAG.

A remark on this clone: The read finishes 3 residues shy of the CDR3 end, and the germline J gene is used to complete it. The chain combines TRBV20-1 with TRBJ2-1, with a possible D match to TRBD2 (5 bases). Germline V gene lookup returns CDR1 DFQATT and CDR2 SNEGSKA (reference sequence). Trimming pared 0 bases from V and 9 bases from J, leaving 12 bases between. This CDR3 spans 13 amino acids. CDR3 DNA (partial): TGCAGTGCTAGAGATCAGAGGAGCGGTGAG. Protein product: CSARDQRSGE. The CDR3 reads in full as CSARDQRSGEQFF.

A remark on this clone: With the read ending 3 residues before the CDR3 end, the germline J gene is used to fill in that end. The genes are TRBV20-1 and TRBJ1-1; the match to TRBD1 covers 9 bases. CDR1 is DFQATT, CDR2 SNEGSKA, per germline (reference sequence). V gave up 3 bases and J gave up 1 base; unmatched junction bases: 6. The CDR3 is 15 residues long. The CDR3 sequence is CSARKEDRGNTEAFF. CDR3 DNA, as far as it was read: TGCAGTGCTAGGAAAGAGGACAGGGGGAACACTGAA.